The clone carrying this T cell receptor beta chain occurred a few times. Measured with immunoSEQ multiplex PCR; TCRdb has only the in-frame clones, and not every one. The table includes fewer than 60,000 clones, 60% to 80% detected once. With 3 bases clipped from V and 5 bases from J, the junction kept 6 bases outside the gene matches. This CDR3 comprises 16 residues. Germline CDR1 reads KGHSH; CDR2 reads LQKENI. The data originate from a study of OX40 agonist ivuxolimab in advanced cancers. Overall study context: One patient with hepatocellular carcinoma and two with cutaneous melanoma, three in all, had partial responses.

Samples of blood were obtained at baseline, on cycle 4 day 1, and on cycle 7 day 1. The receptor was derived from an adult with an advanced solid tumor such as melanoma, head and neck, liver or kidney cancer. This chain links TRBV18 with TRBJ2-3; 12 nucleotides align to TRBD2. Sequenced material: CD4+ or CD8+ T cells sorted from blood, taken in a trial of the OX40 agonist ivuxolimab. The CDR3 DNA is TGTGCCAGCTCACCCCCACTAGCGGGGGGTTTAGATACGCAGTATTTT. The encoded protein is CASSPPLAGGLDTQYF. Filled out from reference TRBV18 and TRBJ2-3, the complete variable domain reads NAGVMQNPRHLVRRRGQEARLRCSPMKGHSHVYWYRQLPEEGLKFMVYLQKENIIDESGMPKERFSAEFPKEGPSILRIQQVVRGDSAAYFCASSPPLAGGLDTQYFGPGTRLTVL.